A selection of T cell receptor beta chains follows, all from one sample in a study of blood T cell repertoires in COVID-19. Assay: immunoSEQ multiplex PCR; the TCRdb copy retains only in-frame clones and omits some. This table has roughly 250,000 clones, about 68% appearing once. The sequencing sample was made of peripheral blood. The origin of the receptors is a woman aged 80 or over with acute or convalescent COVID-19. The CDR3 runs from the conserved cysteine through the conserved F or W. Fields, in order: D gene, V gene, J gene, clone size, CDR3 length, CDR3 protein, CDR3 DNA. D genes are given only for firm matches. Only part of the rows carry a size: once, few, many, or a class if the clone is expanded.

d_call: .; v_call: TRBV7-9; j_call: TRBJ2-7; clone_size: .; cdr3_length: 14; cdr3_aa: CASRPTDRPYEQYF; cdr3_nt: TGTGCCAGCCGGCCGACAGACAGACCCTACGAGCAGTACTTC
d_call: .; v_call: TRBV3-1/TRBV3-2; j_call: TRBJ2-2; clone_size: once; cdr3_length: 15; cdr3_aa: CASSLYSTNTGELFF; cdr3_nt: TGTGCCAGCAGCCTATACTCAACGAACACCGGGGAGCTGTTTTTT
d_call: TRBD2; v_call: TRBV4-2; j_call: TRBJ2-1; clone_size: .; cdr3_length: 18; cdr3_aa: CASSQSTSGSLGYNEQFF; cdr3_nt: TGTGCCAGCAGCCAATCCACTAGCGGGAGCTTGGGGTACAATGAGCAGTTCTTC
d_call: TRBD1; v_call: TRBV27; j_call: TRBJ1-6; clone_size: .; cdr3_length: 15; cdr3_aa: CASSLRDSYNSPLHF; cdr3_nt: TGTGCCAGCAGTTTGAGGGACAGCTATAATTCACCCCTCCACTTT
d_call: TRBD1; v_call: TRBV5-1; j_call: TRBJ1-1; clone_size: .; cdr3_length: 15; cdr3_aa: CASSPGQGWGTEAFF; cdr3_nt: TGCGCCAGCAGCCCCGGACAGGGATGGGGCACTGAAGCTTTCTTT
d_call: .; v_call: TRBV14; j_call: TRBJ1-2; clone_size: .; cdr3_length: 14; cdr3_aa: CASSQGRQVYGYTF; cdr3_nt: TGTGCCAGCAGCCAAGGCAGGCAAGTCTATGGCTACACCTTC
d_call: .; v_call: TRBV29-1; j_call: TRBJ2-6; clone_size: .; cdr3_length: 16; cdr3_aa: CSVETGVRSGANVLTF; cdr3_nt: TGCAGCGTGGAGACAGGAGTACGCTCTGGGGCCAACGTCCTGACTTTC
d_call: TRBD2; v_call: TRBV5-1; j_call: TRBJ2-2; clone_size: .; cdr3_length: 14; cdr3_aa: CASTLGTSAGELFF; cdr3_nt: TGCGCCAGCACTCTCGGGACTAGTGCCGGGGAGCTGTTTTTT
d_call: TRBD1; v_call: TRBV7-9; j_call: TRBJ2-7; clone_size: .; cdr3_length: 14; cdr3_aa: CASSSQGALYEQYF; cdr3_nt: TGTGCCAGCAGCTCACAGGGGGCGCTATACGAGCAGTACTTC
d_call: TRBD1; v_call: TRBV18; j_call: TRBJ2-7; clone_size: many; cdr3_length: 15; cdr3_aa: CASSPGQASSYEQYF; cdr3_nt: TGTGCCAGCTCACCTGGACAGGCCAGCTCCTACGAGCAGTACTTC
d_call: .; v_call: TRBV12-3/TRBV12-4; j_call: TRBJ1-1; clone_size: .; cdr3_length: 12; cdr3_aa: CASSLAYLAAFF; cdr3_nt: TGTGCCAGCAGTTTAGCGTATTTAGCAGCTTTCTTT
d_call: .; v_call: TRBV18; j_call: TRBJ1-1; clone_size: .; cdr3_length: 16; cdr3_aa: CASSPSAPGANTEAFF; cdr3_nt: TGTGCCAGCTCACCATCCGCCCCTGGGGCGAACACTGAAGCTTTCTTT
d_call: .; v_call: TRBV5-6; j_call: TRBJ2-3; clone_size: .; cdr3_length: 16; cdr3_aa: CASSRNMGGFTDTQYF; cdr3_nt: TGTGCCAGCAGCCGAAACATGGGCGGGTTCACAGATACGCAGTATTTT
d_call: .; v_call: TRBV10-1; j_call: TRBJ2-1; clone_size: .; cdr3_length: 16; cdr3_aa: CASSDGEGPPYNEQFF; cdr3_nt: TGCGCCAGCAGTGACGGAGAGGGCCCGCCCTACAATGAGCAGTTCTTC
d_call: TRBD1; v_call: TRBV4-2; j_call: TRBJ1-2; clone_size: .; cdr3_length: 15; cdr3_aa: CASSQAGGGNYGYTF; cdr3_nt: TGTGCCAGCAGCCAAGCAGGGGGCGGAAACTATGGCTACACCTTC
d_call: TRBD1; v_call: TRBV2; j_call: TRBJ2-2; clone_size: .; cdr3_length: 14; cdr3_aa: CASRDRVDTGELFF; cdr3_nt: TGTGCCAGCAGGGACAGGGTGGACACCGGGGAGCTGTTTTTT
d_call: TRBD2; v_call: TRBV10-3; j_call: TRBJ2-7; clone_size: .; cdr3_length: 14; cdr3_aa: CAIKPAGGGYEQYF; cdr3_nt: TGTGCCATCAAACCAGCGGGAGGGGGCTACGAGCAGTACTTC
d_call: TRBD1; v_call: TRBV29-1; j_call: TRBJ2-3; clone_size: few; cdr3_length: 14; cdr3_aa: CSVPGTGNTDTQYF; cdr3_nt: TGCAGCGTCCCGGGGACAGGGAATACAGATACGCAGTATTTT
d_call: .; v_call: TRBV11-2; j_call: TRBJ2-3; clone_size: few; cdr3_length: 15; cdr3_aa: CASSLGTRRTDTQYF; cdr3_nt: TGTGCCAGCAGCCTCGGGACTCGCCGCACAGATACGCAGTATTTT
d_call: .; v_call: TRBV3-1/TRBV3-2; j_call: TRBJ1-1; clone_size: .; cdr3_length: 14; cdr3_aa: CASSQVLGAAEAFF; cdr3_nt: TGTGCCAGCAGCCAGGTTCTGGGGGCAGCTGAAGCTTTCTTT
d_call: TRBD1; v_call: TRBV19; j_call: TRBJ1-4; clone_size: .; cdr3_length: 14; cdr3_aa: CASSQGVTNEKLFF; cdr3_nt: TGTGCCAGTTCACAGGGGGTAACTAATGAAAAACTGTTTTTT
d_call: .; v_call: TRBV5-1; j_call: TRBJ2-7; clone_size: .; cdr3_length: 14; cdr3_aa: CASSLDAETYEQYF; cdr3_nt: TGCGCCAGCAGCTTGGACGCGGAAACCTACGAGCAGTACTTC
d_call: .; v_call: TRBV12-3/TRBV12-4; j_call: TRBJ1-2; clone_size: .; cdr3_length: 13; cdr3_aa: CASSPDSDYGYTF; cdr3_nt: TGTGCCAGCAGTCCGGACAGCGACTATGGCTACACCTTC
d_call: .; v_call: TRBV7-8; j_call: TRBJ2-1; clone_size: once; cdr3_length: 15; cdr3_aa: CASSLTGISYNEQFF; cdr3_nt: TGTGCCAGCAGCTTAACAGGGATCTCCTACAATGAGCAGTTCTTC
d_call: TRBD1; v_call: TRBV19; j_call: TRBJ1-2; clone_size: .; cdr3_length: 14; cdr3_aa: CASEPRGRDNGYTF; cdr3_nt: TGTGCCAGTGAACCCAGGGGGCGCGACAATGGCTACACCTTC
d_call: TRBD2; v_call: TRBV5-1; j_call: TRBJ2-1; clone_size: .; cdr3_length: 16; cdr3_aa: CASSLPGTSGNNEQFF; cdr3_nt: TGCGCCAGCAGCTTACCCGGGACTAGCGGTAACAATGAGCAGTTCTTC
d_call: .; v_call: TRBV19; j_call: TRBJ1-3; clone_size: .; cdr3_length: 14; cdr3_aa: CASNQGYSGNTIYF; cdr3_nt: TGTGCCAGTAACCAGGGTTATTCTGGAAACACCATATATTTT